This T cell receptor beta chain emerged from a study of T cell clones after liver transplantation. Assay used: immunoSEQ multiplex PCR; TCRdb lists only in-frame clones, some missing. The table has tens of thousands of clones, more than 75% seen once. The ends lost 2 bases at V and 5 bases at J; junction bases unmatched: 8. CDR3 size: 16 residues. The germline V gene has CDR1 SGHRS and CDR2 YFSETQ. This clone turned up a few times. As yet, its antigen is unknown. Study findings and constraints: Migration into the graft, not deletion, may explain lost graft donor-reactive T cells. Small, mixed patient groups and varying post-transplant times limit these conclusions.

V and J are TRBV5-1 and TRBJ2-1, with TRBD2 identical over 9 bases. This sequence originates from a human donor who received a liver transplant. Specimen: CD4+ T cells from blood, collected before liver transplant. DNA of the CDR3: TGCGCCAGCAGCTTATCAAGCGGGAGGACCAACAATGAGCAGTTCTTC. Translated, it gives CASSLSSGRTNNEQFF. Combining the CDR3 with reference TRBV5-1 and TRBJ2-1 gives the whole variable domain KAGVTQTPRYLIKTRGQQVTLSCSPISGHRSVSWYQQTPGQGLQFLFEYFSETQRNKGNFPGRFSGRQFSNSRSEMNVSTLELGDSALYLCASSLSSGRTNNEQFFGPGTRLTVL.